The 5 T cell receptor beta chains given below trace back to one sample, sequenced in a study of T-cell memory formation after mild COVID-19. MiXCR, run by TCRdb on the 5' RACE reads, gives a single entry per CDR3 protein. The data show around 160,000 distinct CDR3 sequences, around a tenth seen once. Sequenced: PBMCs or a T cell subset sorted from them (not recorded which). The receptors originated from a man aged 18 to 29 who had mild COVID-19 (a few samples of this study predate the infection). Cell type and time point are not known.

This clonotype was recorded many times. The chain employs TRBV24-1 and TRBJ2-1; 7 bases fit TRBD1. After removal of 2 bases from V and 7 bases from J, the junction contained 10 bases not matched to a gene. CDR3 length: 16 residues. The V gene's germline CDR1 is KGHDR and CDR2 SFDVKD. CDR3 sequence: CATSDYSSTGKNEQFF. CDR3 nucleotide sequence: TGTGCCACCAGTGATTACTCTTCGACAGGGAAGAATGAGCAGTTCTTC.

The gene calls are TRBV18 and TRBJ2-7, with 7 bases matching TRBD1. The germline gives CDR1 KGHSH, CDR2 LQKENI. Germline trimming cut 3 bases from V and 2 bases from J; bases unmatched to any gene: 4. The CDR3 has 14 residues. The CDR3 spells CASSPLQGAYEQYF. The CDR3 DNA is TGTGCCAGCTCACCGCTGCAGGGGGCCTACGAGCAGTACTTC.

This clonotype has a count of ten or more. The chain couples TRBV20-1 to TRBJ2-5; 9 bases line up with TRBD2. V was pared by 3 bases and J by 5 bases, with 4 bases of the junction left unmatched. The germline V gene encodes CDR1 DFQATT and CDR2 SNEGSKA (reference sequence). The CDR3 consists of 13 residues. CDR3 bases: TGCAGTGCTAGCGCGGGGGGGCGGGAGACCCAGTACTTC. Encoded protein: CSASAGGRETQYF.

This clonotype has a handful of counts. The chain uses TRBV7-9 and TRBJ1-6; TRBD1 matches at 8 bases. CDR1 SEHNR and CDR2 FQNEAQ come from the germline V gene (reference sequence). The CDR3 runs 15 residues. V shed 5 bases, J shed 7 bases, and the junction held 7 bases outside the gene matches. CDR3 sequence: CASSPPGGRNSPLHF. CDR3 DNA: TGTGCCAGCAGCCCGCCAGGGGGCCGAAATTCACCCCTCCACTTT.

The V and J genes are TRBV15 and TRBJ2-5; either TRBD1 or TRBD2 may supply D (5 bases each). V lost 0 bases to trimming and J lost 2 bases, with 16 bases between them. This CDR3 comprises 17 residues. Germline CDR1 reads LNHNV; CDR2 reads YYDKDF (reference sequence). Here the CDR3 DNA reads TGTGCCACCAGCAGAGAAGAGGTCCTCGGGGCACAAGAGACCCAGTACTTC. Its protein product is CATSREEVLGAQETQYF.